The 3 T cell receptor beta chains below all came from one sample that was sequenced in a study of blood T cell repertoires in COVID-19. Produced via immunoSEQ multiplex PCR; TCRdb's table is partial and in-frame only. The sample holds roughly 68,000 clones, 70% to 90% seen once. The specimen sequenced was peripheral blood. The origin of the receptors is a woman aged 50 to 60 with COVID-19, enrolled during active disease.

The J gene is TRBJ2-3, the V gene TRBV4-3, with 14 bases that match TRBD2. The V segment lost 1 base and the J segment 1 base; nucleotides outside the gene matches: 4. The germline V gene has CDR1 LGHNA and CDR2 YSLEER. This CDR3 spans 18 amino acids. CDR3 sequence: CASSQGTSGGSGTDTQYF. CDR3 nucleotide sequence: TGCGCCAGCAGCCAAGGGACTAGCGGGGGGTCTGGCACAGATACGCAGTATTTT.

This chain uses TRBV4-1 with TRBJ2-6, with 10 bases that match TRBD1. The CDR3 has 17 amino acids. Losses at the gene ends were 6 bases for V and 0 bases for J; bases not matched to a gene: 5. Germline V gene sequence: CDR1 MGHRA, CDR2 YSYEKL. In nucleotides, the CDR3 is TGCGCCAGCAGAGACGGGACAGGGGACTCTGGGGCCAACGTCCTGACTTTC. Translation gives CASRDGTGDSGANVLTF.

The chain uses TRBV2 and TRBJ2-7, with 7 bases identical to TRBD1. The CDR3 covers 14 residues. CDR1 is SNHLY, CDR2 FYNNEI, per germline. Unmatched junction bases numbered 9, after V lost 7 bases and J lost 3 bases. The CDR3 region is CASTDRARNYEQYF. The CDR3 DNA sequence: TGTGCCAGCACCGACAGGGCAAGGAACTACGAGCAGTACTTC.